These 26 T cell receptor beta chains came from one sample sequenced in a study of blood T cell repertoires in COVID-19. Assay: immunoSEQ multiplex PCR; the TCRdb copy retains only in-frame clones and omits some. The table has over 350,000 clones, around nine tenths seen once. Sequenced: PBMCs or T cells enriched from blood (not recorded which). These receptors originate from a woman between 45 and 60 years old who had recovered from COVID-19.

This clone was detected once. V usage is TRBV6-2 or TRBV6-3 and J usage is TRBJ1-2, with D perhaps TRBD1 (5 bases). This CDR3 comprises 16 residues. The germline V and J ends were trimmed by 6 bases and 4 bases, with 21 bases remaining between them. Germline V CDR1 and CDR2: MNHEY, SVGEGT. The CDR3 DNA reads TGTGCCAGCAGCCCCGAACCCCAGGGCCTGCTCTATGGCTACACCTTC. As protein: CASSPEPQGLLYGYTF.

The chain combines TRBV27 with TRBJ1-1; D is ambiguous. Germline V CDR1 and CDR2: MNHEY, SMNVEV (reference sequence). The V gene lost 6 bases and the J gene lost 0 bases, with 11 bases spanning the gap. The CDR3 runs 14 residues. The chain's CDR3 is CASSSGLLNTEAFF. The CDR3 coding sequence is TGTGCCAGCAGCTCGGGTCTCCTGAACACTGAAGCTTTCTTT.

The chain is built from TRBV11-1 and TRBJ1-1; maybe TRBD1 (6 bases). The V end lost 5 bases, the J end lost 3 bases, and 19 bases lay between the germline ends. The CDR3 contains 16 residues. Germline V gene sequence: CDR1 SGHAT, CDR2 FQDESV (reference sequence). This CDR3 reads CASSPRSTGRDTEAFF. CDR3 DNA: TGTGCCAGCAGCCCGAGGTCGACAGGAAGGGACACTGAAGCTTTCTTT.

This chain uses TRBV30 with TRBJ2-1, with 10 bases fitting TRBD2. CDR3 size: 13 residues. The V gene end was trimmed by 4 bases and the J gene end by 10 bases; junction bases not matched to a gene: 7. CDR1 GTSNPN and CDR2 SVGIG come from the germline V gene (reference sequence). The CDR3 DNA is TGTGCCTGGATGACCCCGGGACTAGCGGAGCAGTTCTTC. Translating it yields CAWMTPGLAEQFF. Full variable domain (outside the CDR3, taken from reference TRBV30 and TRBJ2-1): SQTIHQWPATLVQPVGSPLSLECTVEGTSNPNLYWYRQAAGRGLQLLFYSVGIGQISSEVPQNLSASRPQDRQFILSSKKLLLSDSGFYLCAWMTPGLAEQFFGPGTRLTVL.

This rearrangement joins TRBV19 to TRBJ2-2, with 8 bases lining up with TRBD1. V shed 1 base, J shed 8 bases, and the junction held 9 bases outside the gene matches. This CDR3 has 16 residues. The germline V gene encodes CDR1 LNHDA and CDR2 SQIVND (reference sequence). The CDR3 region has the DNA TGTGCCAGTAGTATAGGTGTCCCAGGGGGCGCGGGGGAGCTGTTTTTT. Its translation: CASSIGVPGGAGELFF.

V is TRBV10-3 and J is TRBJ1-4; TRBD1 agrees at 7 bases. This CDR3 is built from 12 residues. CDR1 is ENHRY and CDR2 is SYGVKD in the germline V gene. V shed 10 bases, J shed 5 bases, and the junction held 4 bases outside the gene matches. The DNA for the CDR3 is TGTGCCAGCTCGACAGGGAATGAAAAACTGTTTTTT. Protein product: CASSTGNEKLFF.

This clone was recorded a few times. The chain joins TRBV30 to TRBJ1-5, with 9 positions matching TRBD1. The germline gives CDR1 GTSNPN, CDR2 SVGIG (reference sequence). With 4 bases clipped from V and 0 bases from J, the junction kept 13 bases outside the gene matches. CDR3 length: 18 residues. The chain's CDR3 is CAWTPTGQGIYSNQPQHF. As DNA, the CDR3 is TGTGCCTGGACCCCAACTGGACAGGGGATTTATAGCAATCAGCCCCAGCATTTT.

This clone is a singleton in its sample. This CDR3 is CAWIIGEGSSNTEAFF. The CDR3 DNA reads TGTGCCTGGATCATCGGGGAGGGGTCCTCGAACACTGAAGCTTTCTTT. The gene calls are TRBV30 and TRBJ1-1; the D gene is possibly TRBD1 (5 bases). Deletions cut 4 bases from V and 1 base from J, with 19 bases between. Germline CDR1 reads GTSNPN; CDR2 reads SVGIG (reference sequence). This CDR3 has 16 amino acids.

This clone showed up just once. The chain uses TRBV7-9 and TRBJ2-5; D might be TRBD2 (6 bases). This CDR3 region has 12 residues. The germline CDR1 and CDR2 sequences are SEHNR and FQNEAQ (reference sequence). Trimming shortened V by 4 bases and J by 4 bases, and 7 bases separated the two germline ends. The CDR3 nucleotides are TGTGCCAGCAGCTGGAGGGTAGAGACCCAGTACTTC. Its translation: CASSWRVETQYF.

This chain connects TRBV21-1 to TRBJ2-1; the table names TRBD2, a call not compared with the DNA. TRBV21-1 is designated a pseudogene. The CDR3 has 12 residues. This CDR3 is CASSPLGNEQFF. As DNA, the CDR3 is TGTGCCAGCAGCCCACTAGGCAATGAGCAGTTCTTC.

A few counts support this clone. This chain connects TRBV7-3 to TRBJ1-1; possible D gene TRBD1, 6 bases. The germline CDR1 and CDR2 sequences are SGHTA and FQGTGA. Trimming removed 5 bases from V and 6 bases from J, with 16 bases in between. The CDR3 covers 14 residues. The CDR3 nucleotides are TGTGCCAGCAGCCCGGACAGTGTTGTCGCTGAAGCTTTCTTT. Protein: CASSPDSVVAEAFF.

At least ten counts were recorded for this clone. The gene calls are TRBV9 and TRBJ2-7, with a weak D call TRBD1 (6 bases). The CDR3 runs 15 residues. From germline, CDR1 is SGDLS and CDR2 YYNGEE. The germline V and J ends were trimmed by 0 bases and 0 bases, with 10 bases remaining between them. The CDR3 loop is CASSVGGRHSYEQYF. The CDR3 DNA reads TGTGCCAGCAGCGTAGGGGGGCGTCACTCCTACGAGCAGTACTTC.

V and J are TRBV20-1 and TRBJ1-5, with a tentative D call TRBD1 (5 bases). Between the trimmed V and J ends, which lost 3 bases and 0 bases, there was a span of 9 bases. The germline V gene encodes CDR1 DFQATT and CDR2 SNEGSKA (reference sequence). The CDR3 is 14 amino acids. The CDR3 DNA reads as TGCAGTGCTAGTACAGGTTATAGCAATCAGCCCCAGCATTTT. Amino acids: CSASTGYSNQPQHF.

At least ten counts were recorded for this clone. The chain has TRBV3-1 (or the pseudogene TRBV3-2) and TRBJ1-1, with TRBD1 identical over 7 bases. The CDR3 has 15 amino acids. V was pared by 4 bases and J by 0 bases, with 5 bases of the junction left unmatched. Germline CDR1 reads LGHDT; CDR2 reads YNNKEL (reference sequence). CDR3 in amino acids: CASSPRGSMNTEAFF. In nucleotides, the CDR3 is TGTGCCAGCAGCCCCAGGGGGTCCATGAACACTGAAGCTTTCTTT.

The rearrangement uses TRBV19 and TRBJ1-5; D call uncertain. The CDR3 is made up of 15 amino acids. The ends were cut back, 5 bases at V and 6 bases at J, with 17 bases in the middle. CDR1 is LNHDA, CDR2 SQIVND, per germline (reference sequence). The CDR3, as DNA: TGTGCCAGTAGTGCCCGCGGAGACGGGTTTCAGCCCCAGCATTTT. As protein: CASSARGDGFQPQHF.

This chain links TRBV4-2 with TRBJ1-5; TRBD1 might be the D (6 bases). Trimming left V 3 bases short and J 3 bases short, with 12 bases between. Per the germline V gene, CDR1 is LGHNA and CDR2 is YNFKEQ. The CDR3 length is 15 residues. The CDR3 nucleotides are TGTGCCAGCAGCCACTTGACAGGAGCCAATCAGCCCCAGCATTTT. It is translated as CASSHLTGANQPQHF.

The chain combines TRBV7-2 with TRBJ2-1; D might be TRBD2 (6 bases). The CDR3 has 15 amino acids. V was shortened by 1 base and J by 7 bases, with 14 bases between the two germline ends. Germline CDR1 reads SGHTA; CDR2 reads FQGNSA. Here the CDR3 DNA reads TGTGCCAGCAGCTTAGTCTGGGGGGAATATAATGAGCAGTTCTTC. This sequence encodes CASSLVWGEYNEQFF.

This chain uses TRBV5-3 with TRBJ1-2, with D unresolved. TRBV5-3 is annotated as an ORF whose role is uncertain. CDR3 length: 14 amino acids. V lost 1 base and J 3 bases, leaving 10 bases between the germline ends. The CDR3 region is CARSLSIRDYGYTF. The DNA of the CDR3 is TGTGCCAGAAGCTTGTCCATACGGGACTATGGCTACACCTTC.

The table lists this clone with a count of one. This chain connects TRBV12-3 or TRBV12-4 to TRBJ1-5; unclear D gene. The V gene lost 3 bases and the J gene lost 2 bases, with 5 bases spanning the gap. This CDR3 contains 13 residues. The CDR3 is CASSFFGNQPQHF. DNA for the CDR3: TGTGCCAGCAGTTTTTTCGGCAATCAGCCCCAGCATTTT.

This chain links TRBV3-1 (or the pseudogene TRBV3-2) with TRBJ2-1, with no clear D. Trimming removed 0 bases at V and 10 bases at J, with 7 bases between. The CDR3 has 12 amino acids. In germline, CDR1 is LGHDT, CDR2 YNNKEL (reference sequence). DNA for the CDR3: TGTGCCAGCAGCCAAGATGTCCCGGAGCAGTTCTTC. Residues: CASSQDVPEQFF.

The V gene is TRBV7-9, the J gene TRBJ2-5, with 7 bases fitting TRBD1. After removal of 4 bases from V and 0 bases from J, the junction contained 5 bases not matched to a gene. Germline V CDR1 and CDR2: SEHNR, FQNEAQ (reference sequence). This CDR3 is built from 15 residues. The CDR3 nucleotides are TGTGCCAGCAGCTGGAGTGACAGGGACCAAGAGACCCAGTACTTC. It is translated as CASSWSDRDQETQYF.

The genes are TRBV2 and TRBJ2-7; a weak D match, TRBD1 (6 bases). Trimming left V 9 bases short and J 5 bases short, with 23 bases between. The CDR3 totals 15 residues. Germline V gene lookup returns CDR1 SNHLY and CDR2 FYNNEI. The CDR3 spells CARKTGWGEFHEQYF. Written as DNA, the CDR3 is TGTGCCAGAAAAACAGGGTGGGGTGAGTTCCACGAGCAGTACTTC.

The chain links TRBV30 to TRBJ2-1; 7 positions match TRBD2. Per germline, CDR1 GTSNPN and CDR2 SVGIG (reference sequence). After removal of 5 bases from V and 14 bases from J, the junction contained 24 bases not matched to a gene. The CDR3 runs 16 residues. CDR3 sequence reads: CAWSRIRPMGGVDEFF. CDR3 bases: TGTGCCTGGTCGCGGATCCGCCCCATGGGGGGGGTGGACGAGTTCTTC.

The chain carries TRBV13 and TRBJ1-2, with D tentatively TRBD1 (6 bases). The CDR3 runs to 16 residues. Trimming took 6 bases from V and 8 from J, leaving 25 bases between them. The germline gives CDR1 PRHDT, CDR2 FYEKMQ (reference sequence). CDR3 nucleotide sequence: TGTGCCAGCAGTTCCCTCCGGGACACCCTCGGATCCGGCTACACCTTC. Translated, it gives CASSSLRDTLGSGYTF.

V gene TRBV5-1 combines with J gene TRBJ1-4, with 7 bases aligning to TRBD1. The trim removed 4 bases at V and 7 bases at J, leaving 7 bases unmatched. The germline gives CDR1 SGHRS, CDR2 YFSETQ. This CDR3 region has 14 residues. CDR3 sequence (DNA): TGCGCCAGCAGCAACAGGGGTGGAGGTGAAAAACTGTTTTTT. Encoded protein: CASSNRGGGEKLFF. The variable domain in full, completed from reference TRBV5-1 and TRBJ1-4, reads KAGVTQTPRYLIKTRGQQVTLSCSPISGHRSVSWYQQTPGQGLQFLFEYFSETQRNKGNFPGRFSGRQFSNSRSEMNVSTLELGDSALYLCASSNRGGGEKLFFGSGTQLSVL.

The chain has TRBV29-1 and TRBJ2-7, with D possibly TRBD1 on 5 matching bases. There are 15 residues in the CDR3. Trimming pared 1 base from V and 1 base from J, leaving 14 bases between. Germline-derived CDR1 and CDR2 are SQVTM and ANQGSEA. The CDR3 DNA reads as TGCAGCGTTGAAGTCGTGCGAAGGGGTTCCTACGAGCAGTACTTC. Residues: CSVEVVRRGSYEQYF.